The 22 T cell receptor beta chains presented below share a single source sample, sequenced in a study of blood T cell repertoires in COVID-19. The repertoire was sequenced with immunoSEQ multiplex PCR; TCRdb's copy has only in-frame clones and lacks some. The data show 490,000 or so clones, roughly nine tenths seen once. The sequenced sample consisted of PBMCs or T cells enriched from blood (not recorded which). These TCRs come from a woman aged 55-70 years who had recovered from COVID-19.

V is TRBV4-1 and J is TRBJ2-3; no definite D call. The CDR3 loop spans 14 amino acids. Germline assignment: CDR1 MGHRA and CDR2 YSYEKL. V lost 0 bases to trimming and J lost 6 bases, with 10 bases between them. The CDR3 loop reads CASSQEAQPDTQYF. As DNA, the CDR3 is TGCGCCAGCAGCCAAGAAGCGCAGCCTGATACGCAGTATTTT.

This chain joins TRBV5-1 and TRBJ1-2, with D perhaps TRBD1 (5 bases). The CDR3 spans 14 residues. The V end was cut by 0 bases, the J end by 8 bases, with 14 bases between. Germline loops: CDR1 SGHRS, CDR2 YFSETQ. The CDR3 reads CASSLGIAEGGYTF. CDR3 in DNA: TGCGCCAGCAGCTTGGGGATTGCGGAGGGGGGCTACACCTTC.

This chain connects TRBV6-5 to TRBJ1-2; the D is unclear. This CDR3 contains 14 residues. From germline, CDR1 is MNHEY and CDR2 SVGAGI. Trimming removed 0 bases at V and 2 bases at J, with 7 bases between. The CDR3 loop is CASSYSRLNYGYTF. CDR3 bases: TGTGCCAGCAGTTACTCACGACTAAACTATGGCTACACCTTC.

The rearrangement links TRBV4-1 to TRBJ2-1; D unresolved. Per germline, CDR1 MGHRA and CDR2 YSYEKL. The CDR3 is made up of 16 amino acids. The V gene lost 3 bases and the J gene lost 1 base, with 13 bases spanning the gap. CDR3 DNA sequence: TGCGCCAGCAGCCAGTCTAGGTACGGGTCCTACAATGAGCAGTTCTTC. This gives the protein CASSQSRYGSYNEQFF.

The chain carries TRBV5-8 and TRBJ1-6; 11 positions match TRBD1. Germline CDR1 and CDR2: SGHTS and YDEGEE. V trimming: 5 bases; J trimming: 10 bases; junction bases outside the gene matches: 8. This CDR3 is built from 15 residues. CDR3 sequence reads: CASRRGQGDGSPLHF. DNA for the CDR3: TGTGCCAGCAGGCGGGGACAGGGGGATGGATCACCCCTCCACTTT.

The gene calls are TRBV3-1 (or the pseudogene TRBV3-2) and TRBJ2-3; D is perhaps TRBD1 (6 bases). Germline CDR1 LGHDT, CDR2 YNNKEL (reference sequence). V was pared by 4 bases and J by 0 bases, with 14 bases between. There are 16 residues in the CDR3. CDR3 sequence (DNA): TGTGCCAGCAGCCCCGGACGGGACACTAGCACAGATACGCAGTATTTT. Translated: CASSPGRDTSTDTQYF.

The chain couples TRBV3-1 (or the pseudogene TRBV3-2) to TRBJ2-7, with TRBD1 matching 10 bases. Germline V gene data show CDR1 as LGHDT and CDR2 as YNNKEL (reference sequence). This CDR3 comprises 16 residues. The V gene end was trimmed by 3 bases and the J gene end by 2 bases; junction bases not matched to a gene: 7. The CDR3 sequence is CASSQDSGQGAYEQYF. CDR3 sequence (DNA): TGTGCCAGCAGCCAGGATAGCGGACAGGGGGCCTACGAGCAGTACTTC.

The chain employs TRBV4-2 and TRBJ2-7; 9 bases fit TRBD2. The CDR3 has 16 residues. Per the germline V gene, CDR1 is LGHNA and CDR2 is YNFKEQ. V lost 4 bases to trimming and J lost 2 bases; unmatched junction nucleotides: 9. The CDR3 region is CASSPSSGGITYEQYF. In DNA form, the CDR3 reads TGTGCCAGCAGCCCCAGTAGCGGGGGAATAACCTACGAGCAGTACTTC.

The chain carries TRBV2 and TRBJ1-6, with D tentatively TRBD1 (5 bases). The V and J ends lost 6 bases and 3 bases respectively, with 12 bases between them. The germline gives CDR1 SNHLY, CDR2 FYNNEI. The CDR3 consists of 15 residues. The DNA of the CDR3 is TGTGCCAGCAGGCCCCAGGGTCTCTATAATTCACCCCTCCACTTT. It translates to CASRPQGLYNSPLHF.

The DNA of the CDR3 is TGTGCCAGCAGCCAAGGGACAGGGAGTTCACCCCTCCACTTT. Translating gives CASSQGTGSSPLHF. The chain couples TRBV7-8 to TRBJ1-6, with 9 bases that match TRBD1. Germline trimming cut 5 bases from V and 9 bases from J; bases unmatched to any gene: 5. Germline V gene data show CDR1 as SGHVS and CDR2 as FQNEAQ. CDR3 size: 14 residues.

CDR3 sequence reads: CASSSQGAFGELFF. CDR3 bases: TGTGCCAGCAGCTCTCAGGGGGCGTTCGGGGAGCTGTTTTTT. The J gene is TRBJ2-2, the V gene TRBV11-2; TRBD1 aligns across 8 bases. The length of the CDR3 is 14 residues. CDR1 is SGHAT, CDR2 FQNNGV, per germline. V lost 4 bases, J lost 7 bases, and 5 bases stayed unmatched.

This clone has more than one count but fewer than ten. The chain employs TRBV2 and TRBJ2-2; D uncertain. There are 13 residues in the CDR3. Germline V gene sequence: CDR1 SNHLY, CDR2 FYNNEI. Trimming took 4 bases from V and 4 from J, leaving 7 bases between them. The CDR3 spells CASSADTTGELFF. Written as DNA, the CDR3 is TGTGCCAGCAGTGCAGACACCACCGGGGAGCTGTTTTTT.

Here the CDR3 DNA reads TGTGCCAGCAGTTTAGCCGGGGTGAACACCGGGGAGCTGTTTTTT. Protein: CASSLAGVNTGELFF. The chain uses TRBV28 and TRBJ2-2; tentative D call: TRBD2 (5 bases). CDR3 length: 15 residues. Germline assignment: CDR1 MDHEN and CDR2 SYDVKM. Trimming removed 2 bases from V and 1 base from J, with 8 bases in between.

The chain uses TRBV5-5 and TRBJ1-1; 7 nucleotides align to TRBD1. Germline values: CDR1 SGHKS, CDR2 YYEKEE (reference sequence). V shed 4 bases and J 1 base; nucleotides not matched to a gene: 7. The CDR3 is 15 amino acids. The chain's CDR3 is CASSPQTGTNTEAFF. CDR3 coding DNA: TGTGCCAGCAGCCCCCAGACAGGGACGAACACTGAAGCTTTCTTT.

V and J are TRBV6-5 and TRBJ2-1; tentatively, D is TRBD1 (5 bases). The CDR3 has 15 amino acids. Per the germline V gene, CDR1 is MNHEY and CDR2 is SVGAGI. V lost 2 bases and J 2 bases, leaving 10 bases between the germline ends. The CDR3 spells CASSYLAGTYNEQFF. Written as DNA, the CDR3 is TGTGCCAGCAGTTACCTTGCAGGGACCTACAATGAGCAGTTCTTC.

This chain uses TRBV4-1 with TRBJ2-2, with D unclear. Deletions cut 1 base from V and 2 bases from J, with 11 bases between. The CDR3 contains 16 residues. Germline V lookup: CDR1 MGHRA, CDR2 YSYEKL. The CDR3 is CASSQGAISNTGELFF. CDR3 bases: TGCGCCAGCAGCCAAGGGGCCATCTCCAACACCGGGGAGCTGTTTTTT.

The rearrangement joins TRBV12-3 or TRBV12-4 to TRBJ2-5; TRBD1 matches at 7 bases. This CDR3 has 13 amino acids. Trimming at V came to 8 bases and at J to 6 bases, leaving 9 bases not matched to a gene. The CDR3 loop is CASEGQAKKTQYF. The CDR3 region has the DNA TGTGCCAGCGAAGGACAGGCGAAGAAGACCCAGTACTTC.

This sequence joins TRBV4-1 and TRBJ2-7; 7 bases align to TRBD1. Germline V gives CDR1 MGHRA, CDR2 YSYEKL. V shed 5 bases, J shed 3 bases, and the junction held 13 bases outside the gene matches. CDR3 length equals 16 residues. This chain's CDR3 is CASSEYTGASGYEQYF. CDR3 in DNA: TGCGCCAGCAGCGAATACACAGGGGCCTCCGGCTACGAGCAGTACTTC.

This clone appeared a single time. This chain connects TRBV5-1 to TRBJ1-3; D is unresolved. Germline V gene data show CDR1 as SGHRS and CDR2 as YFSETQ. The V and J ends lost 5 bases and 0 bases respectively, with 12 bases between them. The CDR3 sequence is 15 residues long. CDR3 loop: CASSPSGSSGNTIYF. In DNA, the CDR3 is TGCGCCAGCAGTCCCTCGGGTAGCTCTGGAAACACCATATATTTT.

In this sample, this clone turned up once. CDR3 protein: CASSLHRGPNTGELFF. CDR3 bases: TGCGCCAGCAGCTTACACAGGGGCCCGAACACCGGGGAGCTGTTTTTT. V and J are TRBV5-1 and TRBJ2-2; 7 nucleotides match TRBD1. Trimming at V came to 2 bases and at J to 0 bases, leaving 4 bases not matched to a gene. The CDR3 loop spans 16 amino acids. CDR1 is SGHRS, CDR2 YFSETQ, per germline.

The chain joins TRBV3-1 (or the pseudogene TRBV3-2) to TRBJ1-2; possible D gene TRBD1, 5 bases. The V end lost 2 bases, the J end lost 6 bases, and 16 bases lay between the germline ends. The CDR3 runs to 15 residues. The germline V gene has CDR1 LGHDT and CDR2 YNNKEL (reference sequence). The CDR3 reads CASSQLRGLGDGYTF. CDR3 DNA: TGTGCCAGCAGCCAACTGCGGGGCCTTGGGGATGGCTACACCTTC.

The chain combines TRBV30 with TRBJ2-5, with D tentatively TRBD2 (7 bases). Germline V gene data show CDR1 as GTSNPN and CDR2 as SVGIG (reference sequence). The CDR3 is 16 amino acids. Trimming took 4 bases from V and 1 from J, leaving 19 bases between them. The DNA for the CDR3 is TGTGCCTGGACAACTGCCCACGGGGGGCCCCAAGAGACCCAGTACTTC. It is translated as CAWTTAHGGPQETQYF.